This T cell receptor beta chain was observed in a study of blood T cells in healthy people across ages. The CDR3 totals 17 residues. Germline V gene lookup returns CDR1 LGHDT and CDR2 YNNKEL (reference sequence). Overall study findings and caveats: TCR beta diversity per million T cells fell roughly linearly with age.

Regarding this clonotype: Its antigen remains unidentified. At one boundary the junction diverges from the germline segment, which might be a read error.

Primed by a sample-barcoded 5' primer and a J-beta primer mix, a second PCR proceeded for about 7 to 11 cycles. A template-switch adaptor that had 12 random nucleotides put a tag on each cDNA molecule. Each CDR3 protein is one row after TCRdb ran MiXCR on the 5' RACE reads. The sample has 2 million or so distinct CDR3 sequences; around 48% are singletons. Material: blood. This sequence originates from a woman aged 40-49 years in good health. The chain employs TRBV3-1 and TRBJ1-2; tentative D call: TRBD1 (6 bases). CDR3 in amino acids: CAGSQEGTRGTFYGYTF. The DNA of the CDR3 is TGTGCCGGCAGCCAAGAGGGGACAAGGGGGACTTTCTATGGCTACACCTTC.